The T cell receptor (beta chain) under discussion was sequenced for a study of metastatic and nonmetastatic thyroid tumors. Study-level information: Comparison of repertoires was carried out across blood and tumor or nodule tissue from malignant and benign thyroid patients.

This clone has at least ten counts. Its specificity is not known. Overall study results and limits: Reportedly, malignant thyroid tumors had significantly higher TCR beta diversity than benign nodules, in blood and tumor.

TCRdb redid the clone calls on the PCR reads using MiXCR. The repertoire holds 30,000 to 40,000 clones, with under 25% as singletons. V gave up 0 bases and J gave up 3 bases, with 2 bases separating them. CDR1 is SEHNR and CDR2 is FQNEAQ in the germline V gene (reference sequence). CDR3 size: 12 residues. None of the patients had undergone any treatment ahead of thyroid surgery. The receptor comes from a male donor with papillary thyroid cancer or a benign thyroid nodule (not recorded which). Some clones in this sample may be carry-over from other donors' samples. This chain connects TRBV7-9 to TRBJ2-5; the D is unclear. The sequencing input was tumor tissue. This CDR3 reads CASSLAEETQYF. The DNA for the CDR3 is TGTGCCAGCAGCTTAGCGGAAGAGACCCAGTACTTC.